This TCR beta chain was profiled in a study of OX40 agonist ivuxolimab in advanced cancers. This clone was recorded once. Method: immunoSEQ multiplex PCR; TCRdb's copy keeps in-frame clones and lacks some. The sample records around 71,000 clones, roughly nine tenths being singletons. The CDR3 consists of 16 residues. Germline V CDR1 and CDR2: SGHRS, YFSETQ. The source was CD4+ or CD8+ T cells sorted from blood, collected in a trial of the OX40 agonist ivuxolimab. The sequence was obtained from an adult with an advanced solid tumor such as melanoma, head and neck, liver or kidney cancer. The V gene is TRBV5-1, the J gene TRBJ2-5; 11 positions agree with TRBD1. The assigned J gene may be wrong: the sequence end matches TRBJ2-7 better. The CDR3 DNA follows: TGCGCCAGCAGCTTGGTCCCGGGACAGGGGGCCTACGAGCAGTACTTC. Encoded protein: CASSLVPGQGAYEQYF.